This TCR beta chain was recovered during a study of T-cell reconstitution after alpha-beta-depleted transplantation in children. This clonotype was recorded a few times. Library preparation (for TCRbeta) was performed with unique molecular identifiers. Using its own MiXCR run on the PCR reads, TCRdb lists one record per CDR3 protein. The profile shows roughly 500,000 distinct CDR3 sequences, 12% of them singletons. The CDR3 loop spans 17 amino acids. V was trimmed by 1 base and J by 5 bases, leaving 16 bases between them. CDR1 KGHDR and CDR2 SFDVKD come from the germline V gene. The chain has TRBV24-1 and TRBJ2-2; possibly TRBD1 or TRBD2 for D (6 bases each). Sequenced material: PBMCs from the stem cell graft donor, taken from the stem cell graft. This TCR was recovered from a human donor who donated a stem cell graft to a child with combined immunodeficiency. This CDR3 reads CATSDFRGQGGTGELFF. CDR3 in DNA: TGTGCCACCAGTGATTTCCGGGGACAAGGGGGGACCGGGGAGCTGTTTTTT.